Listed below are T cell receptor beta chains from one sample, sequenced in a study of blood T cell repertoires in COVID-19. Sequenced by immunoSEQ multiplex PCR; TCRdb stores in-frame clones only, minus some. The data show roughly 95,000 clones, around 81% seen once. The source material was peripheral blood. These receptors were taken from a man in his fifties or sixties with acute or convalescent COVID-19. The CDR3 runs from the conserved cysteine through the conserved F or W. Rows may omit the clone size; those that give it use once, few, many or a size class.

v_call clone_size cdr3_aa
TRBV9 once CASSVGQGLGGYTF
TRBV6-5 . CASRFAGQGETEAFF
TRBV2 . CASSPGGGINQPQHF
TRBV4-3 . CASSQGGGRVYNEQFF
TRBV30 . CAWNPSRSVDTGELFF
TRBV11-3 . CASSLDQGRGGLEQFF
TRBV7-4 . CASSPGQGAGTNEKLFF
TRBV10-3 . CAISPGTSGRGETQYF
TRBV5-4 many CASSLMGVRTGELFF
TRBV10-2 . CASSYEQSLSPLHF
TRBV6-5 . CASSIGQGSYEQYF
TRBV10-3 . CAISGSGYNSPLHF
TRBV2 few CASSPEGYGYTF
TRBV18 . CASSRTGSFEAFF
TRBV19 few CATSQGGLGEKLFF
TRBV29-1 . CSGGGGQGGNGYTF
TRBV9 . CASSPQGRSSGANVLTF
TRBV10-3 . CAISESGTGGAGYGYTF
TRBV6-6 . CASSWPQGVDQETQYF
TRBV29-1 . CSADLGRRSDTQYF
TRBV12-5 . CASAGTDTEAFF
TRBV9 . CASSVEGGDYTDTQYF
TRBV30 . CALRLAGSTDTQYF
TRBV5-6 . CASSPTRVTDTQYF
TRBV19 . CASSPRVGGGYGYTF
TRBV7-6 . CASSPRGFDGDYGYTF
TRBV19 . CASSMEYSPSRGYTF
TRBV3-1/TRBV3-2 few CASSQSGSGNTIYF
TRBV19 . CASIADRAPGNTIYF
TRBV5-1 . CASRSGTGDYEQYF
TRBV3-1/TRBV3-2 . CASSQDHKGQNNEQFF
TRBV28 . CASTRSTRRDGYTF
TRBV5-1 few CASSLADRGLNTEAFF
TRBV6-6 few CASGGGWTTDTQYF
TRBV18 few CASSGQGLENTEAFF
TRBV30 . CAWSDGFSSYNEQFF
TRBV7-2 once CASSLAPGLNTEAFF
TRBV9 . CASSFSGGSYNEQFF
TRBV20-1 . CSVGGNQPQHF
TRBV5-1 . CASSFSGGGVDIQYF
TRBV2 . CASSSIGAGTLRKLFF
TRBV19 . CASSTSWTGGVRDTQYF
TRBV19 . CAGQTSYTGGQPQHF
TRBV15 . CATSVTSGVNYEQYF
TRBV12-3/TRBV12-4 . CAGKRGGTDTQYF
TRBV19 . CASSDPGQARSYGYTF
TRBV10-3 . CAIRPRDMNEAFF
TRBV7-8 medium-sized CASSLGQLNSPLHF
TRBV5-6 . CASSSRLAGGLSTDTQYF
TRBV5-1 . CASSLAVFPELFF